This passage covers 17 T cell receptor beta chains from one sample sequenced in a study of T cell repertoires in cytomegalovirus infection. TCRdb reprocessed the reads via MiXCR and lists one record per CDR3 protein. This sample has tens of thousands of distinct CDR3 sequences, with more than 15% found just once. The antigens for these receptors are not known. The source was CD8+ T cells from cultured PBMCs, collected from culture after CMV antigen stimulation. The receptors were sampled from a human donor in good health (CMV status not recorded). Some clones in this sample may be carry-over from other donors' samples.

This clonotype occurred many times. This chain connects TRBV4-1 to TRBJ2-1; 8 bases are a match to TRBD2. Germline V gene data show CDR1 as MGHRA and CDR2 as YSYEKL. The CDR3 contains 14 residues. V shed 4 bases, J shed 7 bases, and the junction held 6 bases outside the gene matches. DNA for the CDR3: TGCGCCAGCAGCCGGCGGGAGGAGGAAAATGAGCAGTTCTTC. This codes for CASSRREEENEQFF.

The V gene is TRBV6-6, the J gene TRBJ2-4, with D perhaps TRBD2 (5 bases). Trimming left V 5 bases short and J 13 bases short, with 18 bases between. Germline CDR1 is MNHNY and CDR2 is SVGAGI (reference sequence). The CDR3 totals 13 residues. The CDR3 nucleotides are TGTGCCAGCAGTGTAGACACACGAAGGGAGCAGTACTTC. Protein: CASSVDTRREQYF.

V is TRBV19 and J is TRBJ1-2, with D maybe TRBD1 (5 bases). Between the trimmed V and J ends, which lost 8 bases and 13 bases, there was a span of 11 bases. This CDR3 contains 9 residues. Germline assignment: CDR1 LNHDA and CDR2 SQIVND (reference sequence). The CDR3 DNA reads as TGTGCCAGTGGGGGACTCTTCACCTTC. This encodes CASGGLFTF.

This clonotype came up a few times. The gene calls are TRBV27 and TRBJ1-1, with D hard to call. The CDR3 runs to 13 residues. Trimming removed 4 bases from V and 2 bases from J, with 8 bases in between. Germline lookup yields CDR1 MNHEY and CDR2 SMNVEV (reference sequence). The chain's CDR3 is CASSSETNTEAFF. CDR3 nucleotide sequence: TGTGCCAGCAGTTCGGAGACAAACACTGAAGCTTTCTTT.

In its sample, this clonotype was seen a few times. The V call is TRBV11-2, the J call TRBJ2-5, with 7 bases that match TRBD2. V dropped 5 bases and J dropped 5; count of bases not matched to a gene: 11. Per the germline V gene, CDR1 is SGHAT and CDR2 is FQNNGV. The CDR3 sequence is 15 residues long. CDR3 nucleotides: TGTGCCAGCAGCCGGGGGGACTCTCCAAGGGAGACCCAGTACTTC. Translating it yields CASSRGDSPRETQYF.

This clonotype was observed a few times. The chain is built from TRBV6-5 and TRBJ2-3, with 8 bases that match TRBD1. After removal of 6 bases from V and 3 bases from J, the junction contained 5 bases not matched to a gene. The CDR3 is 14 amino acids. Germline CDR1 reads MNHEY; CDR2 reads SVGAGI. CDR3 sequence (DNA): TGTGCCAGCAGCGATGGACAGGGTACAGATACGCAGTATTTT. Translation: CASSDGQGTDTQYF.

A single count supports this clonotype. The chain uses TRBV7-9 and TRBJ2-2; 10 nucleotides agree with TRBD1. Germline V CDR1 and CDR2: SEHNR, FQNEAQ (reference sequence). J gave up 6 bases and V 5 bases, and 12 bases lay outside the gene matches. This CDR3 spans 17 amino acids. In nucleotides, the CDR3 is TGTGCCAGCAGCCTACGAGACAGGGGGCGTTTGTCCGGGGAGCTGTTTTTT. It codes for CASSLRDRGRLSGELFF.

This clonotype was counted a few times. J is TRBJ2-7 and V is TRBV7-9; TRBD1 matches 8 bases. The CDR3 is 14 amino acids. Per germline, CDR1 SEHNR and CDR2 FQNEAQ (reference sequence). Losses at the gene ends were 5 bases for V and 6 bases for J; bases not matched to a gene: 9. The CDR3 here is CASSPPDRAGEQYF. The DNA of the CDR3 is TGTGCCAGCAGCCCCCCGGACAGGGCTGGCGAGCAGTACTTC.

V usage is TRBV5-1 and J usage is TRBJ1-2, with 10 bases identical to TRBD1. Per the germline V gene, CDR1 is SGHRS and CDR2 is YFSETQ. The V segment lost 2 bases and the J segment 8 bases; nucleotides outside the gene matches: 12. The CDR3 covers 16 residues. The CDR3 protein is CASSLRQGAAGGGYTF. CDR3 sequence (DNA): TGCGCCAGCAGCTTACGACAGGGGGCCGCGGGGGGAGGCTACACCTTC. The full variable domain, completed using reference TRBV5-1 and TRBJ1-2, is KAGVTQTPRYLIKTRGQQVTLSCSPISGHRSVSWYQQTPGQGLQFLFEYFSETQRNKGNFPGRFSGRQFSNSRSEMNVSTLELGDSALYLCASSLRQGAAGGGYTFGSGTRLTVV.

The genes are TRBV12-5 and TRBJ2-7; D is perhaps TRBD2 (6 bases). V lost 4 bases to trimming and J lost 6 bases, with 7 bases between them. Per germline, CDR1 LGHNT and CDR2 FRNRAP. CDR3 length equals 11 residues. CDR3: CASGWGGEQYF. CDR3 bases: TGTGCTAGTGGTTGGGGAGGCGAGCAGTACTTC.

Regarding this clonotype: With a much larger clone just one base away, this may be a read error. The chain employs TRBV6-5 and TRBJ1-2; D unresolved. CDR3 length: 16 amino acids. The germline CDR1 and CDR2 sequences are MNHEY and SVGAGI. CDR3 sequence reads: CDSSYSGRSGDYGYTF. Here the CDR3 DNA reads TGTGACAGCAGTTACTCTGGTCGGTCAGGAGACTATGGCTACACCTTC.

This clonotype was picked up a small number of times. The chain links TRBV12-3 or TRBV12-4 to TRBJ1-2, with D unresolved. This CDR3 region has 13 residues. Trimming cost V 6 bases and J 4 bases, with 12 bases left between them. The CDR3: CASSHGFIYGYTF. CDR3 DNA: TGTGCCAGCAGCCACGGGTTCATCTATGGCTACACCTTC.

This clonotype has ten or more counts. The chain uses TRBV7-2 and TRBJ2-7; D not resolved. CDR1 and CDR2 from the germline V gene are SGHTA and FQGNSA. The CDR3 is 11 amino acids. The V end lost 5 bases, the J end lost 6 bases, and 8 bases lay between the germline ends. This CDR3 is CASSPSVEQYF. Written as DNA, the CDR3 is TGTGCCAGCAGCCCCTCAGTCGAGCAGTACTTC.

The gene calls are TRBV20-1 and TRBJ2-7, with TRBD2 matching over 11 bases. Germline V gene sequence: CDR1 DFQATT, CDR2 SNEGSKA (reference sequence). V shed 4 bases and J 7 bases; nucleotides not matched to a gene: 6. The CDR3 consists of 13 residues. CDR3 in amino acids: CSAIAGGPIEQYF. DNA for the CDR3: TGCAGTGCTATAGCGGGAGGGCCGATTGAGCAGTACTTC.

The sample holds a few counts of this clonotype. V is TRBV7-9 and J is TRBJ1-2; 12 nucleotides match TRBD1. V shed 6 bases, J shed 7 bases, and the junction held 15 bases outside the gene matches. The CDR3 sequence is 17 residues long. Looked up from germline, CDR1 is SEHNR and CDR2 is FQNEAQ (reference sequence). The CDR3 nucleotides are TGTGCCAGCAGACCCAGGGACAGGGGGCGCACGCTGCCTGGCTACACCTTC. This sequence encodes CASRPRDRGRTLPGYTF.

This clonotype is deemed medium-sized. This chain joins TRBV12-3 or TRBV12-4 and TRBJ2-1; no reliable D call. The V and J ends lost 2 bases and 3 bases respectively, with 11 bases between them. The CDR3 has 15 residues. CDR3 in amino acids: CASSLQPFVYNEQFF. DNA for the CDR3: TGTGCCAGCAGTTTACAACCGTTTGTCTACAATGAGCAGTTCTTC.

A few counts support this clonotype. J is TRBJ1-3 and V is TRBV7-6; 8 nucleotides line up with TRBD1. V lost 5 bases and J lost 1; bases outside the gene matches: 13. The CDR3 length is 18 residues. CDR1 is SGHVS, CDR2 FNYEAQ, per germline. CDR3: CASSPSTGGGRSGNTIYF. The CDR3 nucleotides read TGTGCCAGCAGCCCCTCCACAGGGGGGGGACGGTCTGGAAACACCATATATTTT.